The 7 T cell receptor beta chains below come from one sample, sequenced in a study of blood T cells in healthy people across ages. The authors ran a second PCR of 7 to 11 cycles using a sample-barcoded 5' primer and a J-beta primer mix. TCRdb redid the calling of the 5' RACE reads with MiXCR, one entry per CDR3 protein. The table has 650,000 to 800,000 distinct CDR3 sequences, 44% seen once; the top ten hold about 21%. The sample taken for sequencing was blood. The receptors derive from a man between 60 and 75 years old in good health.

A few counts support this clonotype. The V call is TRBV6-5, the J call TRBJ1-6; D uncertain. Germline CDR1 is MNHEY and CDR2 is SVGAGI. V lost 6 bases and J 6 bases, leaving 9 bases between the germline ends. The length of the CDR3 is 13 residues. CDR3 bases: TGTGCCAGCAGCCGGGAATTTAATTCACCCCTCCACTTT. Translating gives CASSREFNSPLHF.

This rearrangement joins TRBV28 to TRBJ1-2; D unresolved. In germline, CDR1 is MDHEN, CDR2 SYDVKM. The CDR3 extends over 13 amino acids. The V gene lost 8 bases and the J gene lost 4 bases, with 14 bases spanning the gap. The CDR3 nucleotides are TGTGCCAGCGGTGACCGCGGATTCTATGGCTACACCTTC. This gives the protein CASGDRGFYGYTF.

This clonotype was seen a handful of times. The chain couples TRBV28 to TRBJ2-3, with D tentatively TRBD1 (6 bases). V gave up 7 bases and J gave up 2 bases, with 16 bases separating them. The CDR3 length is 15 residues. The germline CDR1 and CDR2 sequences are MDHEN and SYDVKM. The CDR3 here is CASTSPRGFTDTQYF. CDR3 coding DNA: TGTGCCAGCACCTCCCCCAGGGGATTCACAGATACGCAGTATTTT.

This clonotype has a count of ten or more. The chain couples TRBV29-1 to TRBJ2-1; no firm D call. Deletions cut 3 bases from V and 0 bases from J, with 12 bases between. This CDR3 has 15 amino acids. The germline CDR1 and CDR2 sequences are SQVTM and ANQGSEA. Here the CDR3 DNA reads TGCAGCGTTGACATTCCGGCAAGCTCCTACAATGAGCAGTTCTTC. Encoded protein: CSVDIPASSYNEQFF.

The V and J genes are TRBV20-1 and TRBJ2-3; 7 bases are shared with TRBD2. V was pared by 5 bases and J by 3 bases, with 8 bases of the junction left unmatched. The V gene's germline CDR1 is DFQATT and CDR2 SNEGSKA (reference sequence). The CDR3 runs 14 residues. The CDR3 reads CSAPWGGRTDTQYF. DNA of the CDR3: TGCAGTGCTCCCTGGGGGGGTAGGACAGATACGCAGTATTTT.

In its sample, this clonotype was seen a few times. The CDR3 reads CASSWTSEGEEQYF. The CDR3 DNA reads TGTGCCAGCAGTTGGACTAGCGAAGGAGAGGAGCAGTACTTC. The genes are TRBV12-3 or TRBV12-4 and TRBJ2-4, with TRBD2 matching 9 bases. This CDR3 spans 14 amino acids. The trim removed 4 bases at V and 13 bases at J, leaving 11 bases unmatched.

CDR3 region: CAIREGGTGNPRQYF. As DNA, the CDR3 is TGTGCCATCAGGGAGGGAGGGACAGGGAATCCTCGGCAGTACTTC. The chain links TRBV10-3 to TRBJ2-7, with 9 bases fitting TRBD1. Germline V gives CDR1 ENHRY, CDR2 SYGVKD. V was pared by 6 bases and J by 9 bases, with 15 bases of the junction left unmatched. This CDR3 is built from 15 residues.